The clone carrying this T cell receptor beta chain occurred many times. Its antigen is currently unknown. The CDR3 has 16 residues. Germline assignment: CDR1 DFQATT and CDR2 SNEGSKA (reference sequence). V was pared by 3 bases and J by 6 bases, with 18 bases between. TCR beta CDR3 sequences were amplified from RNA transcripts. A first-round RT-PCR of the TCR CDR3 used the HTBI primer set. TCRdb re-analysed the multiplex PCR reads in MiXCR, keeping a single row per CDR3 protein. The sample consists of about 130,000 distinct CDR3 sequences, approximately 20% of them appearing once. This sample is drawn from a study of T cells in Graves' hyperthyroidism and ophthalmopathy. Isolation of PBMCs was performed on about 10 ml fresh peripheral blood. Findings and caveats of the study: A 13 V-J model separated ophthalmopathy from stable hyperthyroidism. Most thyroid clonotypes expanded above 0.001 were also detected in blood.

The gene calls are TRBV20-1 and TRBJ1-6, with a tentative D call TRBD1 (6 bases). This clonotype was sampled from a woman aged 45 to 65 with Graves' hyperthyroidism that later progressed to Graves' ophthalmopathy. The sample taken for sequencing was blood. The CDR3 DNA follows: TGCAGTGCTAGTGTCGAAGGAGGGGGATTTAATTCACCCCTCCACTTT. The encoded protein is CSASVEGGGFNSPLHF.